Reported below is one T cell receptor (beta chain). Its antigen is unknown. The sample holds no much larger clone one base away, and base qualities are not on file. This sample is part of a study of PD-1 blockade in classical Hodgkin lymphoma (dated by TCRdb to 2020 to 2022). Describing the broader study: Nivolumab dosing was 3 mg/kg intravenously every 2 weeks, continuing until either disease progression or unacceptable toxicity. A peripheral blood immune signature of response to PD-1 blockade in classical Hodgkin lymphoma was defined using TCR beta sequencing and CyTOF. Paper-wide results and their limitations: Baseline TCR diversity was reported to be lower in newly diagnosed patients than in healthy donors and to be lower still in relapsed/refractory patients. The study was limited to a single clinical trial cohort, and causes of repertoire differences, possibly disease activity or prior therapy, remained undefined. By C4D1, a significant rise was seen in CD4+ TCR diversity but not in CD8+ TCR diversity (p=0.0027 vs p=0.16), and the rise was most apparent among complete responders (p=0.02). Trial patients achieving complete response had baseline diversity similar to newly diagnosed patients, whereas partial responders and progressors had significantly lower diversity. Patients starting nivolumab less than 1 year after ASCT had lower diversity and were excluded from later analyses to avoid confounding by immune reconstitution.

The label giving this sample's time point can be read as: cycle 4 day 1 (C4D1), after six to seven weeks of nivolumab. Every trial patient had relapsed following autologous stem cell transplantation, and prior brentuximab vedotin exposure was what differed among cohorts A, B and C. A total of 50 to 70 patients with relapsed/refractory classical Hodgkin lymphoma made up the trial cohort, and each patient's best overall response was complete response, partial response or progressive disease. In the multi-cohort phase II CheckMate 205 trial, trial patients received single-agent nivolumab. An independent review committee assessed best overall response by applying the 2007 International Working Group response criteria. Trial PBMCs were obtained immediately prior to nivolumab initiation (C1D1) and on therapy at cycle 2 day 1 and cycle 4 day 1. After peripheral blood was drawn into 8 mL Vacutainer Cell Preparation Tubes, PBMCs were isolated by centrifugation and then cryopreserved.

The Qiagen DNeasy kit was used to extract genomic DNA from unsorted PBMCs and from the negatively selected CD4+ and CD8+ fractions. TCR beta CDR3 regions were amplified by immunoSEQ multiplex PCR using primers annealing to V and J segments. A synthetic immune receptor repertoire was used to minimize amplification bias, and any remaining bias was removed computationally after sequencing. As for the original processing: Repertoire diversity was quantified as the Shannon entropy index using custom Python scripts. The unsorted, CD4+ and CD8+ repertoires were each analyzed separately, with the exception of combined analyses, where CD4+ and CD8+ sequences were merged in silico. Clonal expansion was defined as at least a 2-fold frequency increase after treatment relative to C1D1, with a pseudocount of 0.5 for undetected baseline clones. Clones with 0 or 1 copy at C1D1 were defined as singleton clones, while clones with 2 or more copies were defined as non-singleton clones. Clones expanded in unsorted samples were annotated as CD4+, CD8+ or unknown by matching protein sequences in sorted samples from the same patient. Diversity changes from C1D1 to C4D1 were tested in paired samples using Wilcoxon tests. Held by TCRdb, this immuneACCESS table contains in-frame sequences only and omits some clones. Under half of the omission traces to an unresolved V gene where checked; the cause of the rest is unknown. The V and J calls and the clone size are those of that table, but D and trimming were determined from the DNA. The table for this sample lists around 30,000 clones; 72% of them were counted only once. The top ten clonotypes cover 3.5% to 4% of the sample.

The CDR3 contains 13 residues, cysteine and phenylalanine counted. The sequence is cut down to CDR3 DNA, 39 bases in frame from base 1. Reading the germline V gene gives CDR1 MNHEY and CDR2 SVGAGI. A distance of 12 bases separates the germline ends of V and J, which lose 5 bases and 5 bases respectively. The sample in question was peripheral blood mononuclear cells (PBMCs), obtained before the fourth cycle of nivolumab. Recombination connected TRBV6-5 to TRBJ1-2, with no confidently assigned D gene. The clonotype originates from a human donor with classical Hodgkin lymphoma. The nucleotide sequence reads TGTGCCAGCAGTATAAGGACCTCGTATGGCTACACCTTC. The resulting protein is CASSIRTSYGYTF.